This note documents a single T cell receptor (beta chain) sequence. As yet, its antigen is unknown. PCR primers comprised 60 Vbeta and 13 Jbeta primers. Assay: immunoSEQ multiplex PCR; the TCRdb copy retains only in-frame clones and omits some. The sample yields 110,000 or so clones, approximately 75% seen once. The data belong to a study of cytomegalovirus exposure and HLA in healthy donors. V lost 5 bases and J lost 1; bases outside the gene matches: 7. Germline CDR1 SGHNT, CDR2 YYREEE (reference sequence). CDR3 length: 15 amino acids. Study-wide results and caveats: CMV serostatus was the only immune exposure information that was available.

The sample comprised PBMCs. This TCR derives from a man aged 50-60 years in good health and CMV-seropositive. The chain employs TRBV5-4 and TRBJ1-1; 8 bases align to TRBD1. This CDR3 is CASSPRQGRNTEAFF. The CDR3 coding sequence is TGTGCCAGCAGTCCCCGACAGGGGCGGAACACTGAAGCTTTCTTT.